The 10 T cell receptor beta chains presented below share a single source sample, sequenced in a study of a mutant IDH1 vaccine in newly diagnosed glioma. Time point described: week 47, end of study. Doses comprised 300 ug of mutant IDH1 20-mer peptide each, plus topical imiquimod. These receptors lack a known antigen. Here immunoSEQ multiplex PCR was the method, and the copy in TCRdb shows in-frame clones only, minus some. Of about 94,000 clones in the sample, under 90% are singletons; the top ten hold roughly 0.78%. This sample comprised PBMCs, obtained from a glioma patient whose treatment included an IDH1 peptide vaccine. The receptors come from a woman aged 45-65 years with glioma.

The rearrangement uses TRBV5-4 and TRBJ1-4; D is uncertain. This CDR3 contains 13 residues. With 0 bases removed from V and 12 bases from J, the gap between germline ends came to 12 bases. The germline CDR1 and CDR2 sequences are SGHNT and YYREEE (reference sequence). CDR3 in amino acids: CASSLASAKELFF. The CDR3 nucleotides read TGTGCCAGCAGCTTGGCCTCGGCCAAAGAACTGTTTTTT.

The chain employs TRBV21-1 and TRBJ2-1; the listed D gene, TRBD1, was not tested against the DNA. TRBV21-1 represents a pseudogene. This CDR3 spans 15 amino acids. The CDR3 is CASSPRHRENNEQFF. The DNA for the CDR3 is TGTGCCAGCAGCCCTCGCCACAGGGAGAACAATGAGCAGTTCTTC.

The J gene is TRBJ2-3, the V gene TRBV29-1; D gene ambiguous. The CDR3 covers 12 residues. In germline, CDR1 is SQVTM, CDR2 ANQGSEA. V gave up 7 bases and J gave up 0 bases, with 8 bases separating them. DNA of the CDR3: TGCAGCGCTACGACAAGCACAGATACGCAGTATTTT. Translation: CSATTSTDTQYF.

The chain is built from TRBV15 and TRBJ1-2; D not resolved. Trimming removed 0 bases at V and 4 bases at J, with 12 bases between. This CDR3 region has 15 residues. CDR1 LNHNV and CDR2 YYDKDF come from the germline V gene (reference sequence). CDR3 loop: CATSREVGRVYGYTF. The CDR3, as DNA: TGTGCCACCAGCAGAGAGGTCGGGAGGGTCTATGGCTACACCTTC. The full variable domain, completed using reference TRBV15 and TRBJ1-2, is DAMVIQNPRYQVTQFGKPVTLSCSQTLNHNVMYWYQQKSSQAPKLLFHYYDKDFNNEADTPDNFQSRRPNTSFCFLDIRSPGLGDTAMYLCATSREVGRVYGYTFGSGTRLTVV.

The rearrangement joins TRBV7-8 to TRBJ2-5, with TRBD1 matching 7 bases. The ends lost 5 bases at V and 9 bases at J; junction bases unmatched: 15. The CDR3 is 15 amino acids. Germline V gene data show CDR1 as SGHVS and CDR2 as FQNEAQ. CDR3 sequence (DNA): TGTGCCAGCAGCACCCGGGACAGCTTCAGGGTGGCCCAGTACTTC. Encoded protein: CASSTRDSFRVAQYF.

A few counts support this clone. This chain uses TRBV4-1 with TRBJ2-7, with D tentatively TRBD1 or TRBD2 (6 bases each). CDR3 length: 16 amino acids. The germline V gene encodes CDR1 MGHRA and CDR2 YSYEKL. The V gene lost 0 bases and the J gene lost 3 bases, with 15 bases spanning the gap. CDR3 coding DNA: TGCGCCAGCAGCCAAGATACGGCTAGGGGGGTCTACGAGCAGTACTTC. This sequence encodes CASSQDTARGVYEQYF.

The chain has TRBV9 and TRBJ1-1, with a tentative D call TRBD1 (5 bases). Between the trimmed V and J ends, which lost 6 bases and 4 bases, there was a span of 16 bases. The CDR3 loop spans 14 amino acids. The germline CDR1 and CDR2 sequences are SGDLS and YYNGEE. CDR3 in DNA: TGTGCCAGCACCCCTGGGGGGTCGGGCACTGAAGCTTTCTTT. This codes for CASTPGGSGTEAFF.

The chain joins TRBV5-1 to TRBJ2-5; D is ambiguous. The germline V gene has CDR1 SGHRS and CDR2 YFSETQ. This CDR3 has 12 residues. Trimming cost V 1 base and J 2 bases, with 3 bases left between them. CDR3 amino acids: CASSLSQETQYF. CDR3 in DNA: TGCGCCAGCAGCTTGAGTCAAGAGACCCAGTACTTC.

The chain employs TRBV19 and TRBJ2-7; 9 bases align to TRBD1. Germline loops: CDR1 LNHDA, CDR2 SQIVND (reference sequence). CDR3 length: 13 residues. Unmatched junction bases numbered 4, after V lost 5 bases and J lost 5 bases. The CDR3 reads CASSSDRGNEQYF. The CDR3 nucleotides read TGTGCCAGTAGTTCTGACAGGGGGAACGAGCAGTACTTC.

This sequence joins TRBV18 and TRBJ1-1; 7 bases line up with TRBD1. The germline V gene has CDR1 KGHSH and CDR2 LQKENI. Trimming removed 6 bases from V and 1 base from J; junction bases left unmatched: 2. The CDR3 extends over 13 amino acids. CDR3 bases: TGTGCCAGCTCGACAGGGTGGAACACTGAAGCTTTCTTT. Protein: CASSTGWNTEAFF.